The 13 T cell receptor beta chains given below trace back to one sample, sequenced in a study of type 1 regulatory T cells. Their target antigens are unknown. TCRdb itself ran the reads through MiXCR, one entry per CDR3 protein. Seen here are roughly 40,000 distinct CDR3 sequences, more than 10% observed once, and the top ten hold 8% to 10%. The sequenced material came from cultured non-Tr1 T cells, either the whole culture or a sorted T cell fraction (not recorded which). The receptors derive from a human donor in good health.

In DNA, the CDR3 is TGTGCCAGCAGTCCTCAGGGAACTTTCACAGATACGCAGTATTTT. Its translation is CASSPQGTFTDTQYF. The chain combines TRBV12-3 or TRBV12-4 with TRBJ2-3; a possible D gene is TRBD1 (5 bases). The CDR3 is 15 amino acids. The ends were cut back, 5 bases at V and 2 bases at J, with 14 bases in the middle.

The chain couples TRBV5-6 to TRBJ2-5; D remains unclear. The CDR3 has 12 residues. Germline values: CDR1 SGHDT, CDR2 YYEEEE. Trimming pared 2 bases from V and 5 bases from J, leaving 7 bases between. The CDR3 reads CASSLTMETQYF. In DNA, the CDR3 is TGTGCCAGCAGCTTAACCATGGAGACCCAGTACTTC.

In its sample, this clonotype was seen many times. The V and J genes are TRBV5-1 and TRBJ1-3, with D unclear. Germline V gene lookup returns CDR1 SGHRS and CDR2 YFSETQ. This CDR3 spans 14 amino acids. The V gene lost 4 bases and the J gene lost 0 bases, with 8 bases spanning the gap. Here the CDR3 DNA reads TGCGCCAGCAGCAAATCGAACTCTGGAAACACCATATATTTT. Its translation is CASSKSNSGNTIYF.

This clonotype was detected many times. This chain joins TRBV5-1 and TRBJ2-2; D remains unclear. Per germline, CDR1 SGHRS and CDR2 YFSETQ. Trimming took 3 bases from V and 6 from J, leaving 15 bases between them. The CDR3 is 15 amino acids. For the CDR3, the DNA is TGCGCCAGCAGCTCTATAGGGTTGGGCGCCGGGGAGCTGTTTTTT. It specifies CASSSIGLGAGELFF. Using reference TRBV5-1 and TRBJ2-2 for the parts outside the CDR3, the full variable domain is KAGVTQTPRYLIKTRGQQVTLSCSPISGHRSVSWYQQTPGQGLQFLFEYFSETQRNKGNFPGRFSGRQFSNSRSEMNVSTLELGDSALYLCASSSIGLGAGELFFGEGSRLTVL.

There are a few counts of this clonotype. The CDR3 DNA sequence: TGTGCCACCCGGATCAACATTTACAATGAGCAGTTCTTC. This gives the protein CATRINIYNEQFF. V usage is TRBV6-1 and J usage is TRBJ2-1; D gene uncertain. This CDR3 is 13 amino acids long. V lost 10 bases, J lost 4 bases, and 14 bases lay in between. Germline V gene lookup returns CDR1 MNHNS and CDR2 SASEGT.

This clonotype was found many times. CDR3 in amino acids: CSAWDGLGGYTF. The CDR3 nucleotides read TGCAGTGCTTGGGACGGACTAGGCGGCTACACCTTC. This chain uses TRBV20-1 with TRBJ1-2; D perhaps matches TRBD1 (5 bases). With 5 bases removed from V and 8 bases from J, the gap between germline ends came to 15 bases. There are 12 residues in the CDR3. From germline, CDR1 is DFQATT and CDR2 SNEGSKA (reference sequence).

This clonotype was seen many times. The genes are TRBV20-1 and TRBJ2-2; D ambiguous. The V gene lost 2 bases and the J gene lost 2 bases, with 9 bases spanning the gap. The CDR3 loop spans 14 amino acids. The germline gives CDR1 DFQATT, CDR2 SNEGSKA (reference sequence). The CDR3 region is CSARSLGNTGELFF. CDR3 coding DNA: TGCAGTGCTAGAAGCCTCGGTAACACCGGGGAGCTGTTTTTT.

The V and J genes are TRBV6-6 and TRBJ2-7, with TRBD2 matching 7 bases. Germline loops: CDR1 MNHNY, CDR2 SVGAGI (reference sequence). CDR3 length equals 12 residues. J was trimmed by 4 bases and V by 11 bases; bases with no gene match: 8. The CDR3 coding sequence is TGTGCCGCCGGGCTAGCGGATTACGAGCAGTACTTC. Translation: CAAGLADYEQYF.

There are many counts of this clonotype. The chain is built from TRBV11-1 and TRBJ1-2; D perhaps matches TRBD1 (5 bases). V shed 4 bases and J shed 0 bases, with 12 bases lying between them. The length of the CDR3 is 15 residues. CDR1 is SGHAT, CDR2 FQDESV, per germline (reference sequence). DNA of the CDR3: TGTGCCAGCAGCTCAACAGGAAGAACTAACTATGGCTACACCTTC. The encoded protein is CASSSTGRTNYGYTF.

By its share, this clonotype is medium-sized (0.01 to 0.1%). DNA for the CDR3: TGTGCCAGCAGTGAAGGGACTAGCGGGAGTTCCAAAAACATTCAGTACTTC. It is translated as CASSEGTSGSSKNIQYF. This chain links TRBV6-1 with TRBJ2-4; TRBD2 matches at 13 bases. The CDR3 is 17 amino acids. V gave up 1 base and J gave up 2 bases; unmatched junction bases: 2. Germline CDR1 is MNHNS and CDR2 is SASEGT.

This clonotype was picked up many times. The genes are TRBV5-1 and TRBJ1-1, with D possibly TRBD1 on 5 matching bases. The V end lost 3 bases, the J end lost 2 bases, and 8 bases lay between the germline ends. CDR3 length equals 13 residues. In germline, CDR1 is SGHRS, CDR2 YFSETQ. CDR3 protein: CASSWDPNTEAFF. The CDR3 DNA sequence: TGCGCCAGCAGCTGGGACCCAAACACTGAAGCTTTCTTT.

The chain has TRBV7-9 and TRBJ2-5, with a possible D match to TRBD2 (6 bases). Germline V gene data show CDR1 as SEHNR and CDR2 as FQNEAQ (reference sequence). The length of the CDR3 is 14 residues. Trimming took off 2 bases at V and 5 bases at J, with 12 bases between the two ends. As DNA, the CDR3 is TGTGCCAGCAGCTTAACCGGGACTCGGGAGACCCAGTACTTC. Translated: CASSLTGTRETQYF.

This sequence joins TRBV9 and TRBJ1-2; no clear D. The CDR3 totals 15 residues. Per germline, CDR1 SGDLS and CDR2 YYNGEE. Trimming cost V 1 base and J 3 bases, with 13 bases left between them. The CDR3 region is CASSVNQDLYYGYTF. In DNA, the CDR3 is TGTGCCAGCAGCGTAAATCAAGATCTTTACTATGGCTACACCTTC.